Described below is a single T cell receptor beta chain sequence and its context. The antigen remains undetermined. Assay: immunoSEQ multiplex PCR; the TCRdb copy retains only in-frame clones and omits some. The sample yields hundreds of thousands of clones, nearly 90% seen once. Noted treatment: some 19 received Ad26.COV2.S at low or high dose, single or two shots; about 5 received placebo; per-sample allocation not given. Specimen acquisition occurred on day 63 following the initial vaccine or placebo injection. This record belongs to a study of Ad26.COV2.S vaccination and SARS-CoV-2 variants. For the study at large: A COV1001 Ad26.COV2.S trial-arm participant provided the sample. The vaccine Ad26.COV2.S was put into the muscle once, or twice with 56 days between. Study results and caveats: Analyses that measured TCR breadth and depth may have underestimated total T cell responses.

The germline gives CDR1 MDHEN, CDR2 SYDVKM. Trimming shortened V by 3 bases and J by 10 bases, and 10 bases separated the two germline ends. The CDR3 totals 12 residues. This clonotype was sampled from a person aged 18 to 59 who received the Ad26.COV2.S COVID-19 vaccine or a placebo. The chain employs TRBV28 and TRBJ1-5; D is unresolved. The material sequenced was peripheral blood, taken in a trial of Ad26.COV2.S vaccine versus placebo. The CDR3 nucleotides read TGTGCCAGCAGTTTTTCGGCGATCCCCCAGCATTTT. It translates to CASSFSAIPQHF.